A selection of T cell receptor beta chains follows, all from one sample in a study of blood T cells in healthy people across ages. MiXCR, applied by TCRdb to the 5' RACE reads, yields one record per CDR3 protein. The table shows 600,000 to 850,000 distinct CDR3 sequences, with roughly 25% occurring only once. These data are also associated with another study on T cells of mothers and their children.

The sequencing sample was made of blood. These receptors all come from a boy aged 5-17 years in good health. The CDR3 runs from the conserved cysteine through the conserved F or W. D genes are given only for firm matches. Clone size is not always given. Where it is, it says once, few, many or a class for expanded clones.

d_call	clone_size	v_call	j_call	cdr3_nt	cdr3_aa
-	-	TRBV20-1	TRBJ2-7	TGCAGTGCTCTACCGGGTGGGTACTCCTACGAGCAGTACTTC	CSALPGGYSYEQYF
-	-	TRBV14	TRBJ2-1	TGTGCCAGCAGCTCCTTCCCCCGGGACAAAGTCTACAATGAGCAGTTCTTC	CASSSFPRDKVYNEQFF
-	-	TRBV7-9	TRBJ1-2	TGTGCCAGCAGCTTATTCGGCAGGGAAGGTTTCTATGGCTACACCTTC	CASSLFGREGFYGYTF
-	-	TRBV9	TRBJ2-6	TGTGCCAGCAGCGGGGGCCCCTCTGGGGCCAACGTCCTGACTTTC	CASSGGPSGANVLTF
TRBD1	-	TRBV4-1	TRBJ1-5	TGCGCCAGCAGCCAAGATAAGACAGGGGGGAATCAGCCCCAGCATTTT	CASSQDKTGGNQPQHF
-	-	TRBV21-1	TRBJ2-1	TGTGCCAGCAGCAAAGCCTCTCGGACTAGCGAGTCCAATGAGCAGTTCTTC	CASSKASRTSESNEQFF
-	few	TRBV20-1	TRBJ2-7	TGCAGTGCCAGAGCGATGAGCTTCTACGAGCAGTACTTC	CSARAMSFYEQYF
-	-	TRBV4-1	TRBJ2-5	TGCGCCAGCAGCCCTGAAGTAGATGAGACCCAGTACTTC	CASSPEVDETQYF
TRBD2	-	TRBV7-2	TRBJ2-1	TGTGCCAGCAGCTTGAGCGGGAGAATAAATGAGCAGTTCTTC	CASSLSGRINEQFF
-	few	TRBV3-1	TRBJ2-3	TGTGCCAGCAGCTCCGAGATGGGCTCACGGGGTACGCAGTATTTT	CASSSEMGSRGTQYF
TRBD2	many	TRBV7-9	TRBJ2-7	TGTGCCAGCAGCTTAGAGGCGGGAGGGCCCTACGAGCAGTACTTC	CASSLEAGGPYEQYF
TRBD1	-	TRBV27	TRBJ1-4	TGTGCCAGCAGTAGCTCGACAGGGGGTTTTAATGAAAAACTGTTTTTT	CASSSSTGGFNEKLFF
-	-	TRBV6-1	TRBJ1-5	TGTGCCAGCAGTGATGGGATGGGTGTAAGCAATCAGCCCCAGCATTTT	CASSDGMGVSNQPQHF
TRBD1	-	TRBV20-1	TRBJ2-5	TGCAGTCCCTGGACAGGGCGAGAGACCCAGTACTTC	CSPWTGRETQYF
TRBD1	-	TRBV5-1	TRBJ2-1	TGCGCCAGCAGCTTGGCTCTGGGGATAGCCGGGGCAGGGGGTGAGCAGTTCTTC	CASSLALGIAGAGGEQFF
-	-	TRBV20-1	TRBJ1-1	TGCAGTGCTAGGCCACAGGGCTGGGGCACTGAAGCTTTCTTT	CSARPQGWGTEAFF
TRBD2	few	TRBV3-1	TRBJ2-7	TGTGCCAGCAGCCAAGGCCTAGCGGGGGGGACCTACGAGCAGTACTTC	CASSQGLAGGTYEQYF
TRBD2	-	TRBV20-1	TRBJ2-5	TGCAGTGCTAGAGATGGCGGGGGGAGTTGGGAGACCCAGTACTTC	CSARDGGGSWETQYF
TRBD1	-	TRBV5-1	TRBJ1-2	TGCGCCAGCAGCTTGGCTCCCGGACAGGAAATTATCTATGGCTACACCTTC	CASSLAPGQEIIYGYTF
TRBD2	-	TRBV29-1	TRBJ2-1	TGCAGCGTTGGGCGGGGGAGGTACAATGAGCAGTTCTTC	CSVGRGRYNEQFF
-	-	TRBV7-9	TRBJ2-6	TGTGCCAGCAGCGCCCTTACGAGTGGGGCCAACGTCCTGACTTTC	CASSALTSGANVLTF
TRBD2	-	TRBV7-2	TRBJ2-1	TGTGCCAGCAGCCGTAGGACTAGCGGCGGGAATGAGCAGTTCTTC	CASSRRTSGGNEQFF
-	-	TRBV4-2	TRBJ2-1	TGTGCCAGCAGCCAAACAGAGACCTCCTACAATGAGCAGTTCTTC	CASSQTETSYNEQFF
-	-	TRBV7-8	TRBJ2-7	TGTGCCAGCAGCCCCATACAGGGTAGACGGGACGAGCAGTACTTC	CASSPIQGRRDEQYF
-	-	TRBV28	TRBJ2-7	TGTGCCAGCAGTTTACCTGGACTCATCTACGAGCAGTACTTC	CASSLPGLIYEQYF
TRBD1	few	TRBV20-1	TRBJ1-2	TGCAGTGCTAAACAGGGGAACTATGGCTACACCTTC	CSAKQGNYGYTF
TRBD1	few	TRBV11-3	TRBJ2-1	TGTGCCAGCAGCTTAAAGCCGGGACAGGGGGACAATGAGCAGTTCTTC	CASSLKPGQGDNEQFF
TRBD1	-	TRBV10-1	TRBJ2-7	TGCGCCAGCAGTGAGTCCGGACAGGGTAGGAACGAGCAGTACTTC	CASSESGQGRNEQYF
-	few	TRBV20-1	TRBJ2-5	TGCAGTGCTAGATCGGGCTTGGAGACCCAGTACTTC	CSARSGLETQYF
-	-	TRBV5-6	TRBJ1-4	TGTGCCAGCAGCTTTATGGATGAAAAACTGTTTTTT	CASSFMDEKLFF
TRBD2	-	TRBV28	TRBJ2-1	TGTGCCAGCAGTACAGGACTAGCGGGACCCCTTATGAATGAGCAGTTCTTC	CASSTGLAGPLMNEQFF
-	-	TRBV10-3	TRBJ2-1	TGTGCCATTACAACAAGGGATGGAAATGAGCAGTTCTTC	CAITTRDGNEQFF
TRBD2	-	TRBV7-8	TRBJ2-3	TGTGCCAGCAAAAATTATGTATCGCGTCCGGGACTAGCATTGGATACGCAGTATTTT	CASKNYVSRPGLALDTQYF
-	-	TRBV3-1	TRBJ2-5	TGTGCCAGCAGCCAGTCTGTGGGAGAGACCCAGTACTTC	CASSQSVGETQYF
-	few	TRBV28	TRBJ2-7	TGTGCCAGCAGTTTCCCGCTAGCGAGCTACGAGCAGTACTTC	CASSFPLASYEQYF
TRBD2	-	TRBV5-1	TRBJ2-2	TGCGCCAGCAGCCCCGGGACTAGCGGGAGAGGGGCGAACACCGGGGAGCTGTTTTTT	CASSPGTSGRGANTGELFF
-	-	TRBV7-8	TRBJ2-7	TGTGCCAGCAGCCCCGGGTTGAGGGTTGCCTACGAGCAGTACTTC	CASSPGLRVAYEQYF
-	-	TRBV20-1	TRBJ2-3	TGCAGTGCTAGGGCAGGGCAGGGAGATACGCAGTATTTT	CSARAGQGDTQYF
TRBD1	few	TRBV20-1	TRBJ2-1	TGCAGTGCCGAGGGGGCGGGTGAGCAGTTCTTC	CSAEGAGEQFF
-	-	TRBV28	TRBJ2-7	TGTGCCAGCACACTGAGGGACGGCGTCCTCGAGCAGTACTTC	CASTLRDGVLEQYF
-	many	TRBV11-1	TRBJ2-1	TGTGCCAGCAGCCGTGGTTTAGCGGATGAGCAGTTCTTC	CASSRGLADEQFF
-	-	TRBV4-3	TRBJ2-4	TGCGCCAGCAGCCACGGCATGGAAAACATTCAGTACTTC	CASSHGMENIQYF
-	few	TRBV4-1	TRBJ1-1	TGCGCCAGCAGCCAAGATCTGTCTTCTATAGGAACTGAAGCTTTCTTT	CASSQDLSSIGTEAFF
-	few	TRBV4-1	TRBJ2-5	TGCGCCAGCAGCCAAGCCCCCCTTGAGGCGTTCCAGACCCAGTACTTC	CASSQAPLEAFQTQYF
-	few	TRBV20-1	TRBJ1-1	TGCAGTGCTAGTTCCAGACCGAACACTGAAGCTTTCTTT	CSASSRPNTEAFF
-	-	TRBV29-1	TRBJ2-3	TGCAGCGTTGAAGACGGGTTGAGGGGAGTTTCTCCTACGCAGTATTTT	CSVEDGLRGVSPTQYF
TRBD1	-	TRBV7-8	TRBJ2-3	TGTGCCAGCAGCTTCCAGGGACAGAGGGCCTTGTATTTT	CASSFQGQRALYF
-	-	TRBV11-2	TRBJ2-5	TGTGCCAGCAGCTCCAAGGGGCAGGGGAGTAGGGAGACCCAGTACTTC	CASSSKGQGSRETQYF